This T cell receptor beta chain was documented in a study of CD8 T cells in Susac syndrome. This CDR3 has 15 amino acids. Trimming pared 4 bases from V and 2 bases from J, leaving 14 bases between. The germline V gene has CDR1 LNHDA and CDR2 SQIVND (reference sequence). With random hexamers, reverse transcription was performed on roughly 0.5 to 1 ug of RNA. The TCR beta CDR3 was amplified by immunoSEQ multiplex PCR across 54 Vbeta, 13 Jbeta. Each CDR3 protein is one row after TCRdb ran MiXCR on the immunoSEQ multiplex PCR reads. Of more than 250,000 distinct CDR3 sequences listed, about 90% are singletons.

The J gene is TRBJ2-5, the V gene TRBV19; D is perhaps TRBD1 or TRBD2 (5 bases each). Sequenced input: CD4+ T cells from PBMCs. The clonotype originates from a human donor with multiple sclerosis. CDR3 in amino acids: CASSSAGWGQETQYF. For the CDR3, the DNA is TGTGCCAGTAGTAGCGCCGGGTGGGGGCAAGAGACCCAGTACTTC.